The 29 T cell receptor beta chains reported below all come from one sample, sequenced in a study of cytomegalovirus exposure and HLA in healthy donors. PCR employed 60 Vbeta and 13 Jbeta primers. TCRdb's table, derived via immunoSEQ multiplex PCR, lists solely in-frame clones and lacks some. This listing includes 80,000 to 100,000 clones. The sample taken for sequencing was PBMCs. The source is a woman younger than 45 in good health and CMV-seronegative.

V gene TRBV27 combines with J gene TRBJ1-3; D gene unclear. The V end was cut by 3 bases, the J end by 0 bases, with 12 bases between. The germline CDR1 and CDR2 sequences are MNHEY and SMNVEV (reference sequence). This CDR3 is built from 16 residues. The CDR3 sequence: CASSFRQEGSGNTIYF. The CDR3 bases are TGTGCCAGCAGTTTTAGGCAGGAGGGCTCTGGAAACACCATATATTTT.

This chain connects TRBV27 to TRBJ2-7; 7 bases align to TRBD2. The CDR3 is made up of 13 amino acids. V shed 5 bases, J shed 6 bases, and the junction held 7 bases outside the gene matches. Germline-derived CDR1 and CDR2 are MNHEY and SMNVEV (reference sequence). Here the CDR3 DNA reads TGTGCCAGCAGTCCGGGACTACCCCTCGAGCAGTACTTC. Translating gives CASSPGLPLEQYF.

The chain couples TRBV19 to TRBJ1-1, with D unresolved. From germline, CDR1 is LNHDA and CDR2 SQIVND (reference sequence). V gave up 1 base and J gave up 1 base, with 4 bases separating them. This CDR3 region has 13 residues. The DNA of the CDR3 is TGTGCCAGTAGTATAGTAGAGAACACTGAAGCTTTCTTT. Translation gives CASSIVENTEAFF.

This chain connects TRBV29-1 to TRBJ2-1; TRBD2 is a possible D gene (6 bases). The germline CDR1 and CDR2 sequences are SQVTM and ANQGSEA. The CDR3 covers 16 residues. Trimming took off 3 bases at V and 0 bases at J, with 15 bases between the two ends. This CDR3 is CSVEGTSTSSYNEQFF. The CDR3 DNA reads TGCAGCGTTGAGGGTACTAGCACGAGCTCCTACAATGAGCAGTTCTTC.

In DNA, the CDR3 is TGTGCCAGCAGTCGAGACGAGGAATACAATGAGCAGTTCTTC. Amino acids: CASSRDEEYNEQFF. The V and J genes are TRBV6-1 and TRBJ2-1, with no clear D. CDR3 size: 14 residues. Germline V gene lookup returns CDR1 MNHNS and CDR2 SASEGT. Trimming took off 5 bases at V and 4 bases at J, with 12 bases between the two ends.

As for this clone: The same CDR3 is also encoded by other DNA sequences in this sample. This sequence joins TRBV6-6 and TRBJ2-7; TRBD1 agrees at 7 bases. With 6 bases clipped from V and 5 bases from J, the junction kept 7 bases outside the gene matches. This CDR3 is built from 13 residues. The germline V gene encodes CDR1 MNHNY and CDR2 SVGAGI (reference sequence). Here the CDR3 DNA reads TGTGCCAGCAGCACTGGGACAGTCCACGAGCAGTACTTC. Its protein is CASSTGTVHEQYF.

This chain joins TRBV9 and TRBJ1-1; 8 positions match TRBD1. This CDR3 has 15 residues. Germline CDR1 SGDLS, CDR2 YYNGEE. The V gene end was trimmed by 0 bases and the J gene end by 2 bases; junction bases not matched to a gene: 3. CDR3 nucleotide sequence: TGTGCCAGCAGCGTAGACCCAGGGGGCAACACTGAAGCTTTCTTT. Its translation is CASSVDPGGNTEAFF.

The gene calls are TRBV6-5 and TRBJ1-1; maybe TRBD1 (5 bases). The CDR3 is 15 amino acids. V dropped 0 bases and J dropped 2 bases, with 10 bases sitting between them. Germline CDR1 reads MNHEY; CDR2 reads SVGAGI. The CDR3 region is CASSYSPGLNTEAFF. DNA for the CDR3: TGTGCCAGCAGTTACTCTCCAGGGTTAAACACTGAAGCTTTCTTT.

The rearrangement uses TRBV4-2 and TRBJ2-7, with 7 bases identical to TRBD1. The CDR3 has 15 residues. Looked up from germline, CDR1 is LGHNA and CDR2 is YNFKEQ. V was pared by 4 bases and J by 0 bases, with 6 bases of the junction left unmatched. The CDR3 DNA sequence: TGTGCCAGCAGCCCTCGGACAGGCCACTCCTACGAGCAGTACTTC. It codes for CASSPRTGHSYEQYF.

The V and J genes are TRBV18 and TRBJ1-1, with D possibly TRBD1 on 6 matching bases. Germline CDR1 reads KGHSH; CDR2 reads LQKENI. There are 14 residues in the CDR3. Deletions cut 3 bases from V and 0 bases from J, with 8 bases between. CDR3 sequence: CASSPGQMNTEAFF. CDR3 DNA: TGTGCCAGCTCACCCGGACAGATGAACACTGAAGCTTTCTTT. Variable domain in full (rest from reference TRBV18 and TRBJ1-1): NAGVMQNPRHLVRRRGQEARLRCSPMKGHSHVYWYRQLPEEGLKFMVYLQKENIIDESGMPKERFSAEFPKEGPSILRIQQVVRGDSAAYFCASSPGQMNTEAFFGQGTRLTVV.

As regards this clone: The junction departs from the called germline gene at one end, perhaps through a read error. This chain uses TRBV13 with TRBJ2-1; D is unresolved. Germline V gene data show CDR1 as PRHDT and CDR2 as FYEKMQ (reference sequence). The CDR3 is made up of 12 amino acids. In DNA, the CDR3 is TGTGCCAGCAGAAACAGCTACAGTGAGCAGTTCTTC. This gives the protein CASRNSYSEQFF. Filled out from reference TRBV13 and TRBJ2-1, the complete variable domain reads AAGVIQSPRHLIKEKRETATLKCYPIPRHDTVYWYQQGPGQDPQFLISFYEKMQSDKGSIPDRFSAQQFSDYHSELNMSSLELGDSALYFCASRNSYSEQFFGPGTRLTVL.

CDR3 loop: CASSTGTGGQYF. The CDR3 coding sequence is TGTGCCAGCAGCACCGGGACAGGTGGGCAGTACTTC. The chain has TRBV7-9 and TRBJ2-5; 8 positions match TRBD1. Trimming took 5 bases from V and 11 from J; bases not matched to a gene: 7. CDR3 size: 12 residues. Germline V gives CDR1 SEHNR, CDR2 FQNEAQ (reference sequence).

The chain employs TRBV27 and TRBJ1-5; TRBD1 matches at 9 bases. The CDR3 extends over 15 amino acids. V dropped 5 bases and J dropped 5; count of bases not matched to a gene: 7. Germline CDR1 reads MNHEY; CDR2 reads SMNVEV (reference sequence). The CDR3 sequence: CASSLNRGQDQPQHF. CDR3 DNA: TGTGCCAGCAGTCTCAACAGGGGGCAGGATCAGCCCCAGCATTTT.

The chain employs TRBV7-6 and TRBJ2-3, with TRBD1 matching 12 bases. V dropped 1 base and J dropped 6; count of bases not matched to a gene: 8. Germline V gives CDR1 SGHVS, CDR2 FNYEAQ. CDR3 length equals 17 residues. CDR3 DNA: TGTGCCAGCAGCTTAGTCGGGACAGGGGGCGGGATGGATACGCAGTATTTT. It codes for CASSLVGTGGGMDTQYF.

The V call is TRBV10-3, the J call TRBJ2-1; 9 nucleotides line up with TRBD1. The V segment lost 6 bases and the J segment 8 bases; nucleotides outside the gene matches: 8. This CDR3 spans 14 amino acids. Germline CDR1 ENHRY, CDR2 SYGVKD. The CDR3 loop reads CAIRKGGQGHEQFF. The CDR3 nucleotides read TGTGCCATCAGGAAAGGGGGACAGGGCCATGAGCAGTTCTTC.

V usage is TRBV2 and J usage is TRBJ1-1, with D perhaps matching TRBD1 (6 bases). V lost 10 bases and J 0 bases, leaving 15 bases between the germline ends. The CDR3 totals 14 residues. Germline CDR1 SNHLY, CDR2 FYNNEI. The chain's CDR3 is CANSLGGLNTEAFF. For the CDR3, the DNA is TGTGCCAACAGCCTAGGGGGATTGAACACTGAAGCTTTCTTT.

The chain links TRBV27 to TRBJ1-1; 8 bases align to TRBD1. CDR1 is MNHEY, CDR2 SMNVEV, per germline (reference sequence). V shed 6 bases and J 0 bases; nucleotides not matched to a gene: 12. The CDR3 is made up of 17 amino acids. The CDR3 nucleotides are TGTGCCAGCAGCCTTACAGGGGGGTCAGGCTTGAACACTGAAGCTTTCTTT. Amino acids: CASSLTGGSGLNTEAFF.

This chain uses TRBV12-5 with TRBJ1-2; possible D gene TRBD1, 5 bases. The CDR3 is 14 residues long. Per germline, CDR1 LGHNT and CDR2 FRNRAP. V lost 7 bases, J lost 1 base, and 13 bases lay in between. The CDR3 DNA follows: TGTGCTAGTGCCTGGGGGGTGCTTAACTATGGCTACACCTTC. It specifies CASAWGVLNYGYTF.

J is TRBJ1-4 and V is TRBV28; D not resolved. CDR1 is MDHEN, CDR2 SYDVKM, per germline. Trimming left V 5 bases short and J 8 bases short, with 15 bases between. The CDR3 has 14 residues. The CDR3 loop reads CASSPSGWREKLFF. The CDR3 bases are TGTGCCAGCAGTCCCTCGGGGTGGAGAGAAAAACTGTTTTTT.

The chain recombines TRBV28 with TRBJ1-2; a possible D gene is TRBD1 (6 bases). This CDR3 has 14 residues. Germline V CDR1 and CDR2: MDHEN, SYDVKM. With 1 base removed from V and 7 bases from J, the gap between germline ends came to 13 bases. CDR3 coding DNA: TGTGCCAGCAGTTTATCAGGGGAAGGTGGTGGCTACACCTTC. Residues: CASSLSGEGGGYTF.

The CDR3 protein is CASTIPGQSEAFF. The CDR3 bases are TGTGCCAGCACCATCCCCGGACAGAGTGAAGCTTTCTTT. The chain is built from TRBV6-5 and TRBJ1-1, with D perhaps matching TRBD1 (6 bases). CDR3 length equals 13 residues. Germline values: CDR1 MNHEY, CDR2 SVGAGI. V lost 7 bases and J 7 bases, leaving 16 bases between the germline ends.

V gene TRBV9 combines with J gene TRBJ2-1, with 7 bases aligning to TRBD2. CDR3 length equals 15 residues. Germline CDR1 and CDR2: SGDLS and YYNGEE. J was trimmed by 3 bases and V by 0 bases; bases with no gene match: 3. The CDR3 bases are TGTGCCAGCAGCGTAGCTAGCGGAGACTACAATGAGCAGTTCTTC. This encodes CASSVASGDYNEQFF.

The chain uses TRBV9 and TRBJ1-2; 8 bases are shared with TRBD1. CDR1 is SGDLS, CDR2 YYNGEE, per germline. This CDR3 spans 17 amino acids. The V gene end was trimmed by 3 bases and the J gene end by 3 bases; junction bases not matched to a gene: 13. CDR3 residues: CASSEGAGRGLDYGYTF. The CDR3 DNA is TGTGCCAGCAGCGAGGGGGCGGGCAGGGGGCTAGACTATGGCTACACCTTC.

The rearrangement links TRBV7-3 to TRBJ2-5, with 11 bases identical to TRBD2. Per germline, CDR1 SGHTA and CDR2 FQGTGA. Trimming removed 1 base from V and 4 bases from J; junction bases left unmatched: 11. This CDR3 contains 18 residues. The CDR3 nucleotides are TGTGCCAGCAGCTTAAGGGGGGATGGGCTAGCGGGAGGAGAGACCCAGTACTTC. Translating gives CASSLRGDGLAGGETQYF.

This chain connects TRBV13 to TRBJ2-1; 11 bases map to TRBD2. The germline CDR1 and CDR2 sequences are PRHDT and FYEKMQ (reference sequence). The length of the CDR3 is 14 residues. V lost 5 bases and J lost 8; bases outside the gene matches: 5. The CDR3: CASSLSGRAHEQFF. In DNA form, the CDR3 reads TGTGCCAGCAGCCTTAGCGGGAGGGCCCATGAGCAGTTCTTC.

The chain recombines TRBV7-3 with TRBJ1-3, with D possibly TRBD1 on 6 matching bases. Germline assignment: CDR1 SGHTA and CDR2 FQGTGA. V lost 3 bases, J lost 0 bases, and 12 bases lay in between. CDR3 length equals 16 residues. CDR3 coding DNA: TGTGCCAGCAGCTTGGGCAACAGGGACTCTGGAAACACCATATATTTT. Residues: CASSLGNRDSGNTIYF.

This rearrangement joins TRBV21-1 to TRBJ2-3; the table's D call TRBD2 went unverified against the DNA. TRBV21-1 is marked as a pseudogene. CDR3 size: 17 residues. This CDR3 reads CASSVAGASGNTDTQYF. In nucleotides, the CDR3 is TGTGCCAGCAGCGTGGCTGGGGCTAGCGGGAACACAGATACGCAGTATTTT.

CDR3 in amino acids: CASSVPGQTTEAFF. The CDR3 DNA follows: TGTGCCAGCAGTGTACCGGGACAGACAACTGAAGCTTTCTTT. The chain links TRBV2 to TRBJ1-1; 7 nucleotides line up with TRBD1. This CDR3 region has 14 residues. Germline lookup yields CDR1 SNHLY and CDR2 FYNNEI. The trim removed 4 bases at V and 5 bases at J, leaving 7 bases unmatched.

CDR3 sequence reads: CASSHKVDTGELFF. CDR3 nucleotide sequence: TGCGCCAGCAGCCACAAAGTAGACACCGGGGAGCTGTTTTTT. V gene TRBV4-1 combines with J gene TRBJ2-2; D remains unclear. Trimming shortened V by 3 bases and J by 3 bases, and 8 bases separated the two germline ends. From germline, CDR1 is MGHRA and CDR2 YSYEKL. The CDR3 is 14 residues long.